These T cell receptor beta chains were read from a single sample in a study of T cell responses to AZD1222 COVID-19 vaccine. Sequencing used immunoSEQ multiplex PCR; TCRdb keeps in-frame clones, though not all of them. The table shows 130,000 to 150,000 clones, with under 95% occurring only once. Sequenced here: peripheral blood, sampled on day 0 of MenACWY control vaccination. The receptors here all came from an adult in good health. Both conserved end residues are part of each CDR3. The D gene is left open where the match is weak. For some rows the clone size is stated as once, few or many, or as a class when expanded; others skip it.

V	D	J	size	DNA	CDR3
TRBV20-1	NA	TRBJ1-2	NA	TGCAGTGCTAGAGGCCGCGGCTACACCTTC	CSARGRGYTF
TRBV28	NA	TRBJ1-2	NA	TGTGCCAGCAGTTTAGGGCATGGAGGAGGCTACACCTTC	CASSLGHGGGYTF
TRBV27	NA	TRBJ2-2	NA	TGTGCCAGCAGTTCTGGACCCCCCACGAACACCGGGGAGCTGTTTTTT	CASSSGPPTNTGELFF
TRBV5-8	NA	TRBJ1-4	NA	TGTGCCAGCAGCTTGATGAGGGGGGCAACTAATGAAAAACTGTTTTTT	CASSLMRGATNEKLFF
TRBV11-2	NA	TRBJ1-3	NA	TGTGCCAGCAGCGCCATCTCTGGAAACACCATATATTTT	CASSAISGNTIYF
TRBV5-4	TRBD1	TRBJ1-4	once	TGTGCCAGCTCAGAATGGGACAGGGGTAATGAAAAACTGTTTTTT	CASSEWDRGNEKLFF
TRBV7-9	NA	TRBJ1-4	NA	TGTGCCAGCACTGGGGGAAGGGTAACCGGGGAAAAACTGTTTTTT	CASTGGRVTGEKLFF
TRBV7-3	TRBD1	TRBJ2-2	NA	TGTGCCAGCAGGTTGACAGGGGGATCCACCGGGGAGCTGTTTTTT	CASRLTGGSTGELFF
TRBV2	NA	TRBJ1-1	NA	TGTGCCAGCAGTGACAGGGAGAACACTGAAGCTTTCTTT	CASSDRENTEAFF
TRBV9	TRBD1	TRBJ1-3	NA	TGTGCCAGCAGCACAAGTGACAGGGGTGGAAACACCATATATTTT	CASSTSDRGGNTIYF
TRBV3-1/TRBV3-2	NA	TRBJ2-5	NA	TGTGCCAGCAGCCACCACCGGAGGGCGAGGCGTCAAGAGACCCAGTACTTC	CASSHHRRARRQETQYF
TRBV14	TRBD2	TRBJ2-1	NA	TGTGCCAGCAGCCAAGGAGCGGGGGTCTACAATGAGCAGTTCTTC	CASSQGAGVYNEQFF
TRBV6-5	TRBD1	TRBJ1-1	few	TGTGCCAGCAAACAGGGGGCTGGGGGCACTGAAGCTTTCTTT	CASKQGAGGTEAFF
TRBV19	NA	TRBJ1-5	NA	TGTGCCGCCAAGGGATATAGCAATCAGCCCCAGCATTTT	CAAKGYSNQPQHF
TRBV19	NA	TRBJ1-2	NA	TGTGCCAGTAGTCTACGGACCGGAGCTAACTATGGCTACACCTTC	CASSLRTGANYGYTF
TRBV27	TRBD1	TRBJ1-1	few	TGTGCCAGCAGTTTAGACAGGGTAATGAACACTGAAGCTTTCTTT	CASSLDRVMNTEAFF
TRBV5-5	NA	TRBJ2-7	NA	TGTGCCAGCAGCGGCAGGGGTTCCTACGAGCAGTACTTC	CASSGRGSYEQYF
TRBV20-1	NA	TRBJ1-4	NA	TGCAGTGCTAGTGGGCGGACAAATGAAAAACTGTTTTTT	CSASGRTNEKLFF
TRBV6-4	NA	TRBJ2-3	NA	TGTGCCAGCAGTGACTTTGGGGGAAGCACAGATACGCAGTATTTT	CASSDFGGSTDTQYF
TRBV10-1	NA	TRBJ2-3	NA	TGCGCCAGCAGTGAACTGGCGGATGGGCCAGATACGCAGTATTTT	CASSELADGPDTQYF
TRBV9	TRBD1	TRBJ2-7	NA	TGTGCCAGCAGCGTAGGACAGGGGACCTACGAGCAGTACTTC	CASSVGQGTYEQYF
TRBV6-4	TRBD2	TRBJ2-5	once	TGTGCCAGCAGTGACGTAGCGGGGGGGATGGAGACCCAGTACTTC	CASSDVAGGMETQYF
TRBV7-9	NA	TRBJ1-5	NA	TGTGCCAGCAGCTTAGAAAGCAATCAGCCCCAGCATTTT	CASSLESNQPQHF
TRBV18	TRBD1	TRBJ1-5	NA	TGTGCCAGCTCAGACAGGGTAGGAGGCAATCAGCCCCAGCATTTT	CASSDRVGGNQPQHF
TRBV28	NA	TRBJ2-6	NA	TGTGCCAGCAGTTTAGGATCCGGAGGGGCCAACGTCCTGACTTTC	CASSLGSGGANVLTF
TRBV7-9	NA	TRBJ1-4	NA	TGTGCCAGCAGCGGGTCGGGGTTGGCGGAAAAACTGTTTTTT	CASSGSGLAEKLFF
TRBV3-1/TRBV3-2	TRBD1	TRBJ1-2	NA	TGTGCCAGCAGCCAAGATACCCGGACAGGAAATGGCTACACCTTC	CASSQDTRTGNGYTF
TRBV7-2	NA	TRBJ1-5	NA	TGTGCCAGCAGCTTAGCGCCCCGGTATCGGAGCAATCAGCCCCAGCATTTT	CASSLAPRYRSNQPQHF
TRBV6-6	NA	TRBJ1-5	NA	TGTGCCAGCAGCGACAGTTCCTATAGCAATCAGCCCCAGCATTTT	CASSDSSYSNQPQHF
TRBV12-3/TRBV12-4	NA	TRBJ2-7	NA	TGTGCCAGCAGTCCCTCTGGGTCCCGGGAGCAGTACTTC	CASSPSGSREQYF
TRBV6-2/TRBV6-3	NA	TRBJ2-4	NA	TGTGCCAGCAGTTACACCCCCGGAGTTCAGTACTTC	CASSYTPGVQYF
TRBV7-2	NA	TRBJ1-5	few	TGTGCCAGCGCCCTAGACAGTGGATTTGATCAGCCCCAGCATTTT	CASALDSGFDQPQHF
TRBV30	NA	TRBJ2-1	NA	TGTGCCTGGAGTGTAAATGAGCAGTTCTTC	CAWSVNEQFF
TRBV7-9	TRBD1	TRBJ1-1	NA	TGTGCCAGCAGATCTGGGACAGCCCCTCTGCTGAACACTGAAGCTTTCTTT	CASRSGTAPLLNTEAFF
TRBV19	NA	TRBJ1-6	NA	TGTGCCAGTAGTCCAGTCATCTCCTATAATTCACCCCTCCACTTT	CASSPVISYNSPLHF
TRBV4-1	TRBD1	TRBJ2-7	once	TGCGCCAGCAGCCACAGACAGGGGCCATCCTACGAGCAGTACTTC	CASSHRQGPSYEQYF
TRBV3-1/TRBV3-2	NA	TRBJ1-6	NA	TGTGCCAGCAGCCGACGATTTTCGAGCTCCTATAATTCACCCCTCCACTTT	CASSRRFSSSYNSPLHF
TRBV27	NA	TRBJ2-1	once	TGTGCCAGCAGTTCGTCCCGGAGCGGAGTCTACAATGAGCAGTTCTTC	CASSSSRSGVYNEQFF
TRBV7-2	TRBD1	TRBJ1-1	NA	TGTGCCAGCAGCTCCTTAGGGTGGACAGGGAACACTGAAGCTTTCTTT	CASSSLGWTGNTEAFF
TRBV5-1	TRBD1	TRBJ2-7	few	TGCGCCAGCAGGAACCCGGGACAGAACTACGAGCAGTACTTC	CASRNPGQNYEQYF
TRBV3-1/TRBV3-2	NA	TRBJ1-2	NA	TGTGCCAGCAGTGACTTGGGGGACTATGGCTACACCTTC	CASSDLGDYGYTF